These 18 T cell receptor beta chains came from one sample sequenced in a study of cytomegalovirus exposure and HLA in healthy donors. PCR used 60 Vbeta primers and 13 Jbeta primers. Only in-frame clones appear in the TCRdb table, and some are missing; sequencing was by immunoSEQ multiplex PCR. The table includes under 250,000 clones, 80% to 85% detected once. The sample consisted of PBMCs. These receptors all stem from a woman aged 55-69 years in good health and CMV-seropositive.

The rearrangement links TRBV19 to TRBJ2-7, with unresolved D. Trimming stripped 3 bases from V and 0 bases from J, with 9 bases between. This CDR3 is 14 amino acids long. CDR1 is LNHDA, CDR2 SQIVND, per germline (reference sequence). This chain's CDR3 is CASSIHGSSYEQYF. DNA of the CDR3: TGTGCCAGTAGTATCCACGGGTCCTCCTACGAGCAGTACTTC.

The CDR3 DNA is TGCAGCGTTGAAGATCTTCTAGTAGCTAGCGGGAGCACAGATACGCAGTATTTT. Its translation: CSVEDLLVASGSTDTQYF. This chain links TRBV29-1 with TRBJ2-3, with 8 positions matching TRBD2. Germline-derived CDR1 and CDR2 are SQVTM and ANQGSEA. Trimming cost V 0 bases and J 0 bases; bases outside gene matches: 11. CDR3 length: 18 amino acids.

As regards this clone: The sample holds other DNA sequences that translate to the same CDR3. As DNA, the CDR3 is TGCGCCAGCAGCTTGGACAGGGGGCGTGAAAAACTGTTTTTT. Its translation: CASSLDRGREKLFF. The chain uses TRBV5-1 and TRBJ1-4; 9 bases match TRBD1. Trimming removed 0 bases from V and 7 bases from J; junction bases left unmatched: 1. The CDR3 is 14 amino acids. Germline CDR1 reads SGHRS; CDR2 reads YFSETQ.

The CDR3 nucleotides read TGTGCCAGCAGTTTAGGAGGGGTGGGAGATACGCAGTATTTT. This codes for CASSLGGVGDTQYF. The chain is built from TRBV28 and TRBJ2-3, with D maybe TRBD2 (6 bases). Trimming stripped 2 bases from V and 5 bases from J, with 11 bases between. The CDR3 length is 14 residues. Germline V lookup: CDR1 MDHEN, CDR2 SYDVKM.

The rearrangement uses TRBV4-1 and TRBJ2-3; TRBD2 matches 12 bases. Germline V CDR1 and CDR2: MGHRA, YSYEKL. The ends lost 4 bases at V and 4 bases at J; junction bases unmatched: 6. CDR3 length: 16 residues. The CDR3 nucleotides are TGCGCCAGCAGCCCCTTACTAGCGGGAGGCGCAGATACGCAGTATTTT. Its translation is CASSPLLAGGADTQYF.

This chain uses TRBV19 with TRBJ2-5; TRBD2 matches 8 bases. The V segment lost 4 bases and the J segment 1 base; nucleotides outside the gene matches: 8. In germline, CDR1 is LNHDA, CDR2 SQIVND (reference sequence). The length of the CDR3 is 16 residues. CDR3 sequence: CASSTRFGTSQETQYF. CDR3 bases: TGTGCCAGTAGTACACGATTCGGGACTAGCCAAGAGACCCAGTACTTC.

The rearrangement joins TRBV5-1 to TRBJ2-3, with 7 bases fitting TRBD1. V dropped 5 bases and J dropped 0; count of bases not matched to a gene: 6. Germline loops: CDR1 SGHRS, CDR2 YFSETQ. This CDR3 is built from 15 residues. CDR3 sequence: CASRRQGESTDTQYF. The CDR3 DNA reads TGCGCCAGCAGGCGACAGGGAGAGAGCACAGATACGCAGTATTTT.

V usage is TRBV4-1 and J usage is TRBJ2-1; 9 bases align to TRBD2. Per the germline V gene, CDR1 is MGHRA and CDR2 is YSYEKL. V was clipped by 1 base and J by 8 bases; unmatched bases: 9. The CDR3 runs 16 residues. The CDR3 sequence is CASSQGVSGSLDEQFF. The CDR3 DNA sequence: TGCGCCAGCAGCCAAGGGGTTAGCGGGAGTTTGGATGAGCAGTTCTTC.

The chain joins TRBV5-1 to TRBJ2-2; 9 nucleotides match TRBD2. J was trimmed by 6 bases and V by 1 base; bases with no gene match: 10. The germline V gene has CDR1 SGHRS and CDR2 YFSETQ. This CDR3 spans 17 amino acids. CDR3 bases: TGCGCCAGCAGCTTGACCAGCGGGAGGAGGTTAGCCGGGGAGCTGTTTTTT. Residues: CASSLTSGRRLAGELFF.

The rearrangement links TRBV6-1 to TRBJ2-5; 11 nucleotides line up with TRBD1. The germline V gene has CDR1 MNHNS and CDR2 SASEGT. J lost 5 bases, V lost 1 base, and 3 bases had no gene match. This CDR3 is built from 15 residues. CDR3 DNA: TGTGCCAGCAGTGAAGGGACAGGGGGCGTTGAGACCCAGTACTTC. The encoded protein is CASSEGTGGVETQYF.

The DNA of the CDR3 is TGTGCCAGCAGCTTGGGACTAGGGACGCAACTGACTGGCTACACCTTC. Protein sequence: CASSLGLGTQLTGYTF. The genes are TRBV5-6 and TRBJ1-2; D may be TRBD1 (5 bases). CDR3 length: 16 amino acids. CDR1 is SGHDT and CDR2 is YYEEEE in the germline V gene. V was shortened by 0 bases and J by 7 bases, with 19 bases between the two germline ends.

V and J are TRBV7-9 and TRBJ2-5; D remains ambiguous. Trimming pared 8 bases from V and 1 base from J, leaving 11 bases between. Germline CDR1 SEHNR, CDR2 FQNEAQ (reference sequence). The CDR3 has 13 residues. The CDR3 sequence: CASQASLQETQYF. CDR3 nucleotides: TGTGCCAGCCAGGCGTCCCTCCAAGAGACCCAGTACTTC.

V is TRBV27 and J is TRBJ1-2; D is unclear. The CDR3 loop spans 15 amino acids. In germline, CDR1 is MNHEY, CDR2 SMNVEV (reference sequence). With 7 bases removed from V and 0 bases from J, the gap between germline ends came to 15 bases. DNA of the CDR3: TGTGCCAGCACCCCCGCGGGCAGATCTAACTATGGCTACACCTTC. Protein product: CASTPAGRSNYGYTF.

The rearrangement joins TRBV14 to TRBJ2-5, with D hard to call. V gave up 1 base and J gave up 7 bases, with 7 bases separating them. Germline CDR1 reads SGHDN; CDR2 reads FVKESK. The CDR3 totals 12 residues. This CDR3 is CASSQGTSTQYF. The CDR3 nucleotides read TGTGCCAGCAGCCAAGGTACATCGACCCAGTACTTC. The variable domain in full, with the rest retrieved from reference TRBV14 and TRBJ2-5, is EAGVTQFPSHSVIEKGQTVTLRCDPISGHDNLYWYRRVMGKEIKFLLHFVKESKQDESGMPNNRFLAERTGGTYSTLKVQPAELEDSGVYFCASSQGTSTQYFGPGTRLLVL.

The chain has TRBV28 and TRBJ1-3; no firm D call. The CDR3 extends over 18 amino acids. Between the trimmed V and J ends, which lost 1 base and 0 bases, there was a span of 16 bases. The V gene's germline CDR1 is MDHEN and CDR2 SYDVKM. The CDR3 loop is CASSLLGSITFSGNTIYF. As DNA, the CDR3 is TGTGCCAGCAGTTTATTGGGCAGTATCACCTTCTCTGGAAACACCATATATTTT.

This clone has only a few counts. The chain uses TRBV4-2 and TRBJ2-1; D is possibly TRBD2 (5 bases). Per the germline V gene, CDR1 is LGHNA and CDR2 is YNFKEQ. The CDR3 has 15 amino acids. Trimming shortened V by 0 bases and J by 9 bases, and 15 bases separated the two germline ends. CDR3 in DNA: TGTGCCAGCAGCCAAGATGAGGGAATTTGGGGTGAGCAGTTCTTC. Its protein product is CASSQDEGIWGEQFF.

The V and J genes are TRBV28 and TRBJ2-2; 9 nucleotides align to TRBD1. V shed 6 bases and J 7 bases; nucleotides not matched to a gene: 9. This CDR3 region has 15 residues. Germline V CDR1 and CDR2: MDHEN, SYDVKM. Here the CDR3 DNA reads TGTGCCAGCAGCGCGCCCGGGACAGGGAGCGGGGAGCTGTTTTTT. Protein sequence: CASSAPGTGSGELFF. The whole variable domain, filled in from reference TRBV28 and TRBJ2-2, reads DVKVTQSSRYLVKRTGEKVFLECVQDMDHENMFWYRQDPGLGLRLIYFSYDVKMKEKGDIPEGYSVSREKKERFSLILESASTNQTSMYLCASSAPGTGSGELFFGEGSRLTVL.

The chain joins TRBV10-3 to TRBJ2-3; tentative D call: TRBD1 (5 bases). Between the trimmed V and J ends, which lost 4 bases and 2 bases, there was a span of 19 bases. CDR1 and CDR2 (germline): ENHRY, SYGVKD. The CDR3 loop spans 17 amino acids. The CDR3 nucleotides read TGTGCCATCAGTGCGAGTTTGGCAGGGAAAAACACAGATACGCAGTATTTT. Its protein product is CAISASLAGKNTDTQYF.